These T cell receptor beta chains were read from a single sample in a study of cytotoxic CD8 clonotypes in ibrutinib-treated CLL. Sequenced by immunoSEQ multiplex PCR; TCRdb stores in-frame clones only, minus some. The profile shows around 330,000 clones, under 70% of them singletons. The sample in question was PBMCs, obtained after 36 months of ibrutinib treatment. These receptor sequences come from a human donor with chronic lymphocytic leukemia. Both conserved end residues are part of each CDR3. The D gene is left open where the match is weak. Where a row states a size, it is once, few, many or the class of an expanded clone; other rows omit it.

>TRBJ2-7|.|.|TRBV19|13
CASSHRAGYEQYF
TGTGCCAGTAGTCACAGGGCGGGCTACGAGCAGTACTTC
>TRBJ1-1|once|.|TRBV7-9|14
CASSLGSMNTEAFF
TGTGCCAGCAGCTTAGGGAGTATGAACACTGAAGCTTTCTTT
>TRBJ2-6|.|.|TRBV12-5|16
CASGRPVNSGANVLTF
TGTGCTAGTGGTCGTCCAGTTAACTCTGGGGCCAACGTCCTGACTTTC
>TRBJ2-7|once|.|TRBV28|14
CASSLSGLVREQYF
TGTGCCAGCAGTTTGTCGGGACTTGTCCGCGAGCAGTACTTC
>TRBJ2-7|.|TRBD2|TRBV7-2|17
CASSLWEEGLAGPPRYF
TGTGCCAGCAGCTTATGGGAGGAGGGACTAGCGGGACCTCCGCGGTACTTC
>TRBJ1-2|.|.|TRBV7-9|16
CASSDILEDNNYGYTF
TGTGCCAGCAGCGACATCCTTGAGGACAATAACTATGGCTACACCTTC
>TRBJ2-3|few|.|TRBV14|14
CASSPWRRPDTQYF
TGTGCCAGCAGCCCCTGGCGAAGGCCAGATACGCAGTATTTT
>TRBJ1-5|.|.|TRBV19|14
CASSIGAGYQPQHF
TGTGCCAGTAGTATTGGGGCGGGGTATCAGCCCCAGCATTTT
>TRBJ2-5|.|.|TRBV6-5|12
CASGGYSETQYF
TGTGCCAGTGGGGGGTACTCGGAGACCCAGTACTTC
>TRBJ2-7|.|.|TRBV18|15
CASSPLPQGQGEQYF
TGTGCCAGCTCACCACTCCCCCAGGGCCAGGGGGAGCAGTACTTC
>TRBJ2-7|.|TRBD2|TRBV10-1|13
CASSELAGYEQYF
TGCGCCAGCAGTGAACTAGCGGGGTACGAGCAGTACTTC
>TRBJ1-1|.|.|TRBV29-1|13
CSVARLGDPEAFF
TGCAGCGTTGCAAGGCTGGGGGACCCTGAAGCTTTCTTT
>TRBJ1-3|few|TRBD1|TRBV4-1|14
CASSHAGGEYTIYF
TGCGCCAGCAGCCACGCAGGGGGCGAATACACCATATATTTT
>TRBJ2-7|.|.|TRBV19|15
CASTIPGTATYEQYF
TGTGCCAGTACCATACCCGGGACGGCTACCTACGAGCAGTACTTC
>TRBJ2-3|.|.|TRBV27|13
CASSFGGFDTQYF
TGTGCCAGCAGTTTTGGGGGTTTCGATACGCAGTATTTT
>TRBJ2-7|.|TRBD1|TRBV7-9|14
CASSALDRAYEQYF
TGTGCCAGCAGCGCCCTGGACAGGGCCTACGAGCAGTACTTC
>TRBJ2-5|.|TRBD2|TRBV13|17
CASSSRTSGGGGETQYF
TGTGCCAGCAGCTCACGGACTAGCGGGGGCGGTGGAGAGACCCAGTACTTC
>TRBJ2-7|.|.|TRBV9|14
CASSVASNSLEQYF
TGTGCCAGCAGCGTAGCCTCGAACTCCCTGGAGCAGTACTTC
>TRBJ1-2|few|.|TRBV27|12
CASSSGSRGYTF
TGTGCCAGCAGTTCAGGGTCTCGGGGCTACACCTTC
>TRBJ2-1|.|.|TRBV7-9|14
CASSLGSIVGEQFF
TGTGCCAGCAGCTTGGGAAGTATTGTCGGTGAGCAGTTCTTC
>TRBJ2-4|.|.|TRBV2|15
CASSEDGGVKNIQYF
TGTGCCAGCAGTGAAGATGGGGGCGTCAAAAACATTCAGTACTTC
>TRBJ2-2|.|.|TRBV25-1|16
CASSDLGNSNTGELFF
TGTGCCAGCAGTGATCTGGGAAACTCGAACACCGGGGAGCTGTTTTTT
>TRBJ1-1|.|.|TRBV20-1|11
CSARSNTEAFF
TGCAGTGCTAGGTCAAACACTGAAGCTTTCTTT
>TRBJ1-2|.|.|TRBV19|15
CASSRADSPNYGYTF
TGTGCCAGTAGTAGGGCGGACAGCCCTAACTATGGCTACACCTTC
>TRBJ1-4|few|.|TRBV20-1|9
CSAADGGEF
TGCAGTGCTGCCGACGGTGGCGAATTT
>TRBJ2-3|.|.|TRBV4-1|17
CASSQEVGRGPRDTQYF
TGCGCCAGCAGCCAAGAGGTAGGGCGGGGGCCCCGAGATACGCAGTATTTT
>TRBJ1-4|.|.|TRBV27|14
CASSPRGAEKILFF
TGTGCCAGCAGCCCAAGAGGCGCAGAGAAAATACTGTTTTTT
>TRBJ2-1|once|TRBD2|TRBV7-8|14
CASSRSGGAREQFF
TGTGCCAGCAGCCGTAGCGGGGGGGCGCGCGAGCAGTTCTTC
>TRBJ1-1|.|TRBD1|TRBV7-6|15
CASSLATGGNTEAFF
TGTGCCAGCAGCTTAGCAACAGGGGGCAATACTGAAGCTTTCTTT
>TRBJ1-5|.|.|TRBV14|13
CASSHGFNQPQHF
TGTGCCAGCAGCCACGGATTCAATCAGCCCCAGCATTTT
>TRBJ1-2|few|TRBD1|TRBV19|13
CASSDRGGYGYTF
TGTGCCAGTAGTGACAGGGGCGGCTATGGCTACACCTTC
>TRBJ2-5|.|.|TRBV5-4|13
CASSLPATETQYF
TGTGCCAGCAGCCTCCCGGCTACGGAGACCCAGTACTTC
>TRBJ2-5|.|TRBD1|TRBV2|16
CASRGDRAVVLGTQYF
TGTGCCAGCAGGGGGGACAGGGCCGTCGTTCTTGGGACCCAGTACTTC
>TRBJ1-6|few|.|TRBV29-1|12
CSVKQGGSPLHF
TGCAGCGTTAAGCAGGGAGGTTCACCCCTCCACTTT
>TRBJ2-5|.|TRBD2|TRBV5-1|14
CASREGTSGSAQYF
TGCGCCAGCAGGGAGGGGACTAGCGGGAGCGCCCAGTACTTC
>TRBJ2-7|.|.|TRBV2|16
CASSVWIQGNNYEQYF
TGTGCCAGCAGTGTCTGGATTCAGGGGAATAACTACGAGCAGTACTTC
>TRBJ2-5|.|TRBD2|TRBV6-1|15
CASSPGGLGLETQYF
TGTGCCAGCAGTCCGGGGGGGCTAGGGCTGGAGACCCAGTACTTC
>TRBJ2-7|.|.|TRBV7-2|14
CASSLDQGSYEQYF
TGTGCCAGCAGCTTAGATCAGGGGAGCTACGAGCAGTACTTC
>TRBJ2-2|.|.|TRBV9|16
CASSVGGVQGTGELFF
TGTGCCAGCAGCGTAGGAGGGGTCCAAGGCACCGGGGAGCTGTTTTTT
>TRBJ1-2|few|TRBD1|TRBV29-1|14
CSVEDPGTGNGYTF
TGCAGCGTTGAAGATCCCGGGACAGGGAATGGCTACACCTTC
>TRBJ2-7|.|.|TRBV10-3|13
CATTGPSSDEQYF
TGTGCCACTACCGGACCCTCGAGCGACGAGCAGTACTTC
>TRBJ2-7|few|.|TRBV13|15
CASSEGRESSYEQYF
TGTGCCAGCAGCGAGGGACGGGAAAGCTCCTACGAGCAGTACTTC
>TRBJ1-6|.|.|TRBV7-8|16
CASSLSLRGLDSPLHF
TGTGCCAGCAGCTTATCTCTCAGGGGACTGGATTCACCCCTCCACTTT
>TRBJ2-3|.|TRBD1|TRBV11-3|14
CASSLGQGPLTQYF
TGTGCCAGCAGCTTAGGACAGGGTCCCTTAACGCAGTATTTT
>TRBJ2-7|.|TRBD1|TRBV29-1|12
CSALGTAYEQYF
TGCAGCGCACTCGGGACAGCCTACGAGCAGTACTTC
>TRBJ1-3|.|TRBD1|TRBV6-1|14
CASKRDRFGNTIYF
TGTGCCAGCAAACGGGACAGGTTTGGAAACACCATATATTTT
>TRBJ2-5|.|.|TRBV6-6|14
CASSYVAKQETQYF
TGTGCCAGCAGTTACGTCGCTAAACAAGAGACCCAGTACTTC
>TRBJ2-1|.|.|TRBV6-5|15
CASSYRRGQGLVQFF
TGTGCCAGCAGTTACAGGCGGGGCCAGGGGCTGGTGCAGTTCTTC
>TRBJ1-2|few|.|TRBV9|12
CASSSRFYGYTF
TGTGCCAGCAGCTCTAGGTTCTATGGCTACACCTTC
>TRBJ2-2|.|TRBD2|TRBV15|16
CATSPGLAGGTGELFF
TGTGCCACCAGCCCGGGACTAGCGGGAGGCACCGGGGAGCTGTTTTTT
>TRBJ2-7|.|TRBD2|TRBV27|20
CASSPGTSGRIYPGAYEQYF
TGTGCCAGCAGTCCAGGGACTAGCGGGAGGATATACCCCGGTGCGTACGAGCAGTACTTC
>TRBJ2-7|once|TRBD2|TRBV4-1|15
CASSLGLAGPYEQYF
TGCGCCAGCAGCCTCGGTCTAGCGGGACCCTACGAGCAGTACTTC
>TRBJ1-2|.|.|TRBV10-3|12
CAISEEVDGYTF
TGTGCCATCAGTGAGGAGGTCGATGGCTACACCTTC
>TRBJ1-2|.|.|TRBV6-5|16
CASSYSQTLGGYGYTF
TGTGCCAGCAGTTACTCCCAGACACTTGGAGGCTATGGCTACACCTTC
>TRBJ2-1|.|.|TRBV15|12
CATSRTPNEQFF
TGTGCCACCAGCAGGACACCCAATGAGCAGTTCTTC